This T cell receptor (beta chain) comes out of a study of blood T cells in healthy people across ages. Germline CDR1 and CDR2: MGHRA and YSYEKL. V lost 1 base, J lost 4 bases, and 16 bases lay in between. The CDR3 runs to 16 residues. A J-beta primer mix and a sample-barcoded 5' primer were used in a second PCR of roughly 7 to 12 cycles. From the 5' RACE reads, TCRdb called clonotypes with MiXCR, one entry per CDR3 protein. The sample contains about 1.5 million distinct CDR3 sequences, around 42% of which appear only once. The J gene is TRBJ1-2, the V gene TRBV4-1; D unclear. The TCR was taken from a woman aged 18-30 years in good health. Sequencing was carried out using blood. The CDR3 here is CASSQVGLSDPYGYTF. CDR3 nucleotides: TGCGCCAGCAGCCAAGTCGGGCTTTCCGACCCCTATGGCTACACCTTC.